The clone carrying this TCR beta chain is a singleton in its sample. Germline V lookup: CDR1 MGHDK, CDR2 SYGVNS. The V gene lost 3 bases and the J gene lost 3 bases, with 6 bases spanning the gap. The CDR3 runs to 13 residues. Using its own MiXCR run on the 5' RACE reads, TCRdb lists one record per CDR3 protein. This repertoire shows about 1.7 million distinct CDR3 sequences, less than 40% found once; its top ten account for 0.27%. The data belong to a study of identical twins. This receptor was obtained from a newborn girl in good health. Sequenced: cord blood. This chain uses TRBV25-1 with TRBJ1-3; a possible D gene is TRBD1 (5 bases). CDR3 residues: CASSEGVGNTIYF. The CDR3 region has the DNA TGTGCCAGCAGTGAGGGGGTTGGAAACACCATATATTTT.